The sample holds one count of the clone carrying this T cell receptor beta chain. A read error may produce the germline difference seen at one junction end. TCRdb processed the 5' RACE reads anew with MiXCR; each CDR3 protein has one entry. The sample lists 100,000 to 120,000 distinct CDR3 sequences; about a tenth were seen once. The record originates from a study of spatial heterogeneity in lung cancer. Study-wide context: 72 TRACERx patients with early, untreated non-small cell lung cancer donated samples. Median follow-up for sequenced PBMC samples was around two years after resection, when such samples existed.

Documented time point: blood at routine non-recurrence follow-up after resection. The sample was PBMCs, taken at follow-up. The receptor was isolated from a female donor with early-stage non-small cell lung cancer.

DNA of the CDR3: TGTGCCATCAGTGAAAACCCGGCAAGGCAGTTATTC. This gives the protein CAISENPARQLF. This chain connects TRBV10-3 to TRBJ2-1; D unresolved. This CDR3 is built from 12 residues. Germline V gene sequence: CDR1 ENHRY, CDR2 SYGVKD.